These T cell receptor beta chains were read from a single sample in a study of graft-versus-host responses after intestinal transplantation. No antigens are known for them. TCRdb keeps only in-frame clones here, not all; method: immunoSEQ multiplex PCR. The sample shows just under 85,000 clones, roughly 90% of them seen only once. The starting material was unstimulated CD8+ T cells sorted from spleen or lymph node cells, obtained before transplant. The receptors shown here come from a human donor who was the organ donor for an intestinal transplant. CDR3s include the opening cysteine and the closing phenylalanine or tryptophan. A D gene is named only where the DNA matches it firmly. Clone size is given for some rows only: seen once, a few or many times, or a class if the clone is expanded.

cdr3_aa cdr3_nt d_call j_call clone_size v_call cdr3_length
CASSYSGGAAGELFF TGTGCCAGCAGTTACAGCGGGGGGGCCGCCGGGGAGCTGTTTTTT TRBD2 TRBJ2-2 . TRBV6-5 15
CASSQGLAGAGEKLFF TGCGCCAGCAGCCAAGGATTGGCGGGGGCTGGGGAAAAACTGTTTTTT . TRBJ1-4 once TRBV4-1 16
CSVARGGREQYF TGCAGCGTTGCCAGGGGCGGGCGGGAGCAGTACTTC . TRBJ2-7 . TRBV29-1 12
CASSLWTRGKLFF TGCGCCAGCAGCTTGTGGACTCGGGGAAAACTGTTTTTT . TRBJ1-4 . TRBV5-1 13
CASSRQDTQYF TGTGCCAGCAGCCGACAAGATACGCAGTATTTT . TRBJ2-3 . TRBV5-5 11
CASSQDGGEETQYF TGCGCCAGCAGCCAGGACGGGGGAGAAGAGACCCAGTACTTC . TRBJ2-5 . TRBV4-1 14
CASSFLSPEAFF TGTGCCAGCAGCTTTCTCAGTCCTGAAGCTTTCTTT . TRBJ1-1 . TRBV11-2 12
CASSQDPGLGGNYGYTF TGCGCCAGCAGCCAAGATCCTGGACTGGGAGGAAACTATGGCTACACCTTC . TRBJ1-2 . TRBV4-1 17
CASSMGLAGASDTQYF TGTGCCAGTAGTATGGGACTAGCGGGAGCGTCAGATACGCAGTATTTT TRBD2 TRBJ2-3 . TRBV19 16
CASSQGLDSYNEQFF TGTGCCAGCAGCCAGGGACTGGACTCCTACAATGAGCAGTTCTTC . TRBJ2-1 . TRBV7-3 15
CASSVGTVPYEQYF TGTGCCAGCAGCGTCGGGACAGTACCCTACGAGCAGTACTTC TRBD1 TRBJ2-7 . TRBV7-3 14
CAISESGSVTDTQYF TGTGCCATCAGTGAGTCGGGGAGCGTCACAGATACGCAGTATTTT . TRBJ2-3 . TRBV10-3 15
CSGWVNTEAFF TGCAGTGGGTGGGTGAACACTGAAGCTTTCTTT . TRBJ1-1 . TRBV20-1 11
CASAAGGSARDTQYF TGTGCCAGCGCCGCGGGAGGGAGCGCCCGAGATACGCAGTATTTT TRBD2 TRBJ2-3 . TRBV28 15
CASSMTGSNQPQHF TGTGCCAGCAGTATGACAGGGAGCAATCAGCCCCAGCATTTT TRBD1 TRBJ1-5 . TRBV28 14
CASTLRGGDTEAFF TGTGCCAGCACCCTCCGGGGAGGAGACACTGAAGCTTTCTTT . TRBJ1-1 . TRBV5-8 14
CASSEGRYNEQFF TGTGCCAGCAGTGAGGGCAGGTACAATGAGCAGTTCTTC . TRBJ2-1 . TRBV2 13
CASSLLAGGHTDTQYF TGTGCCAGCAGCCTCCTAGCGGGGGGACACACAGATACGCAGTATTTT TRBD2 TRBJ2-3 . TRBV7-9 16
CASSDGELFF TGTGCCAGCAGCGACGGGGAGCTGTTTTTT . TRBJ2-2 . TRBV7-2 10
CASSQRLAAYQETQYF TGCGCCAGCAGCCAACGACTAGCGGCGTACCAAGAGACCCAGTACTTC TRBD2 TRBJ2-5 . TRBV4-1 16
CATSRGAGTSGTLNEQFF TGTGCCACCAGCAGAGGGGCCGGGACTAGCGGGACCCTCAATGAGCAGTTCTTC TRBD2 TRBJ2-1 few TRBV15 18
CASSIAGGGAYEQYF TGTGCCAGTAGTATAGCGGGAGGGGGCGCCTACGAGCAGTACTTC . TRBJ2-7 . TRBV19 15
CASSGLANEQFF TGTGCCAGCAGCGGACTAGCTAATGAGCAGTTCTTC TRBD2 TRBJ2-1 . TRBV6-6 12
CASSGGPSYEQYF TGTGCCAGTAGTGGGGGCCCGTCCTACGAGCAGTACTTC . TRBJ2-7 . TRBV19 13
CASSLPGQGGGTEAFF TGTGCCAGCAGCTTACCCGGACAGGGCGGAGGCACTGAAGCTTTCTTT TRBD1 TRBJ1-1 . TRBV7-2 16
CASSPGTLNYGYTF TGCGCCAGCAGCCCCGGGACACTTAACTATGGCTACACCTTC . TRBJ1-2 . TRBV5-1 14
CASSLGQGVDTQYF TGTGCCAGCAGCTTGGGACAGGGGGTAGATACGCAGTATTTT TRBD1 TRBJ2-3 . TRBV7-9 14
CASRDSGTPKGETQYF TGTGCCAGCAGGGATTCCGGGACACCCAAAGGGGAGACCCAGTACTTC . TRBJ2-5 once TRBV11-2 16
CASSLFRGYEQYF TGTGCCAGCAGTTTATTTCGAGGGTACGAGCAGTACTTC . TRBJ2-7 . TRBV27 13
CATYFAGELFF TGTGCCACCTATTTCGCCGGGGAGCTGTTTTTT . TRBJ2-2 . TRBV6-4 11